This TCR beta chain was found in a study of blood T cell repertoires in COVID-19. Study context: Both acute and convalescent COVID-19 samples were obtained from the United States, Italy and Spain. T cells, B-cell-depleted T cells, or PBMCs provided the cDNA or gDNA that served as material.

In the study's own analysis: Estimation of nucleated cell counts relied on the amplification of reference gene primers. Sequenced by immunoSEQ multiplex PCR; TCRdb stores in-frame clones only, minus some. V, J and clone size are those of that table, while D and trimming were read from the DNA. The repertoire consists of 300,000 or so clones, with about 89% occurring once and the leading ten covering approximately 1.4%. The sequencing sample was made of peripheral blood. This TCR came from a woman aged 40 to 50 who had recovered from COVID-19.

In DNA, the CDR3 is TGCGCCAGCAGCCAAGAGCCTGCAGGGTCTTCCTACAATGAGCAGTTCTTC. It translates to CASSQEPAGSSYNEQFF. This chain uses TRBV4-1 with TRBJ2-1; D possibly corresponds to TRBD1 (5 bases). CDR1 and CDR2 from the germline V gene are MGHRA and YSYEKL. CDR3 size: 17 residues. Trimming shortened V by 0 bases and J by 1 base, and 13 bases separated the two germline ends.